The T cell receptor beta chain under discussion was sequenced for a study of beta chain features in type 1 diabetes. Study findings and constraints: It was among patients, rather than healthy donors, that naive, central memory and Treg TCRB repertoires appeared more similar. When Type 1 diabetes patients were examined, their TCRB CDR3s proved moderately but significantly shorter in all four CD4+ subsets.

Investigators reverse transcribed all isolated RNA, so they sequenced expressed TCRB transcripts. The assay was immunoSEQ multiplex PCR, and TCRdb's table has in-frame clones only and misses some. Of 350,000 to 450,000 clones in the sample, 14% were seen once. The CDR3 runs 12 residues. Between the trimmed V and J ends, which lost 8 bases and 4 bases, there was a span of 12 bases. The germline CDR1 and CDR2 sequences are LNHNV and YYDKDF (reference sequence). This clone was detected only a few times. Its target is unknown. Material: naive CD4+ T cells from blood. The gene calls are TRBV15 and TRBJ2-7; D is ambiguous. The TCR was taken from a man aged 25 to 40 in good health. The CDR3 coding sequence is TGTGCCACCGGCGGTATCCTTTACGAGCAGTACTTC. The encoded protein is CATGGILYEQYF.